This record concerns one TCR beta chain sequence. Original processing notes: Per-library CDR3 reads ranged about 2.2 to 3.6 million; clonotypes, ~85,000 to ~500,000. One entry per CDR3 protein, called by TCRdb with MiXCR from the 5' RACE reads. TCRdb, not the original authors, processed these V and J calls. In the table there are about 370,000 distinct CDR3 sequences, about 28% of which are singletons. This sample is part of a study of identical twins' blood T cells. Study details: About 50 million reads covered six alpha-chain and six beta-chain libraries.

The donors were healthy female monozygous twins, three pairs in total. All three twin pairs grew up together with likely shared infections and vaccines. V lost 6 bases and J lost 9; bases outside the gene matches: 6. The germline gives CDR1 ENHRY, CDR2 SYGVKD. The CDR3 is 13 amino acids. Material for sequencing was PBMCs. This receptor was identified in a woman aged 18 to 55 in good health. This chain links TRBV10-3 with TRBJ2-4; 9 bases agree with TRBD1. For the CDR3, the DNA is TGTGCCATCAGGGGACAGGGTGAAGGCATTCAGTACTTC. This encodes CAIRGQGEGIQYF.